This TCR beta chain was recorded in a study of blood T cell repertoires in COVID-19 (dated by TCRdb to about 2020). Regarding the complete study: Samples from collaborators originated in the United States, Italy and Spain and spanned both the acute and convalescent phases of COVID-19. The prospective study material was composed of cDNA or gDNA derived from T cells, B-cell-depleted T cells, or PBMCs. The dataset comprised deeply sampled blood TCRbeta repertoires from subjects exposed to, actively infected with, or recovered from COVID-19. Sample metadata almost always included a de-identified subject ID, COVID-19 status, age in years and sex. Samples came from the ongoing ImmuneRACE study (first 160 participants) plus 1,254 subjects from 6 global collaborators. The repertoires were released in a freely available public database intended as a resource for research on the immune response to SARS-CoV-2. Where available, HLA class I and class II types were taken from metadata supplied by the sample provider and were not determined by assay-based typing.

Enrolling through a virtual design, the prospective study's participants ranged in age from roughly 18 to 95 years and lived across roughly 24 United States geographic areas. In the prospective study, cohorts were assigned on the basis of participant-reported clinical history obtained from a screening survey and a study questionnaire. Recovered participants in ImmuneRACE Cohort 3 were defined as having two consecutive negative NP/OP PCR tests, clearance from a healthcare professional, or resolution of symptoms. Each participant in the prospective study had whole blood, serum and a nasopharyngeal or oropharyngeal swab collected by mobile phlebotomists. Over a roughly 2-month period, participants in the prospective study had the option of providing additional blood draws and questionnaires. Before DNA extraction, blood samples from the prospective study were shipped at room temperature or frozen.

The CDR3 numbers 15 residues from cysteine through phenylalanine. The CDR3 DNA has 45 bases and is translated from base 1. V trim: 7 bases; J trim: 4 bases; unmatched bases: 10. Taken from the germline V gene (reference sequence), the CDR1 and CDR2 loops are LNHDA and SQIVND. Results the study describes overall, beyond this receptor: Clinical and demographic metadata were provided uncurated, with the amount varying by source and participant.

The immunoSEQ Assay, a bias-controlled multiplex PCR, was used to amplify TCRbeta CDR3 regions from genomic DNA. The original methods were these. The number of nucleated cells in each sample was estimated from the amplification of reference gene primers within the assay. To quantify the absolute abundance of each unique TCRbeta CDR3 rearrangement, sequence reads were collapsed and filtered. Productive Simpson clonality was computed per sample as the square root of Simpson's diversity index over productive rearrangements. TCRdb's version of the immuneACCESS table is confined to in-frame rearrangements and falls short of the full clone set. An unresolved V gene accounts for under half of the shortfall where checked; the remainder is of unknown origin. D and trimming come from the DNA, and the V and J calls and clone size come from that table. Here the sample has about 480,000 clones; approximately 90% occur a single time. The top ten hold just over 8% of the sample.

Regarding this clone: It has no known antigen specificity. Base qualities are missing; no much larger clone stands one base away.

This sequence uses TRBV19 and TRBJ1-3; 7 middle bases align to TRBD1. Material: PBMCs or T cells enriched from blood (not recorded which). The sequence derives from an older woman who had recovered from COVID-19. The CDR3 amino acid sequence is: CASTSTGLPGNTIYF. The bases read TGTGCCAGTACATCGACAGGGCTCCCCGGAAACACCATATATTTT.